This T cell receptor beta chain was identified in a study of blood T cell repertoires in COVID-19. Study at large: COVID-19 samples from acute and convalescent phases originated in the United States, Italy and Spain. PBMCs, B-cell-depleted T cells, or T cells provided the cDNA or gDNA that made up the material.

J lost 9 bases, V lost 2 bases, and 11 bases had no gene match. The length of the CDR3 is 16 residues. Germline loops: CDR1 SGHTA, CDR2 FQGTGA. Original processing notes: Amplification with reference gene primers provided the estimates of nucleated cell counts. Measured with immunoSEQ multiplex PCR; TCRdb has only the in-frame clones, and not every one. D and trimming were read from the DNA, whereas the V and J calls and clone size are those reported in that table. The sample has 50,000 to 80,000 clones; around three quarters are singletons. The J gene is TRBJ2-4, the V gene TRBV7-3; 9 bases align to TRBD2. The sequence was obtained from a human donor in a cohort sampled during active COVID-19. Sequencing was done on a sample of peripheral blood. The CDR3 here is CASSLVRAGGPPIQYF. The CDR3 DNA reads TGTGCCAGCAGCTTAGTCCGGGCGGGGGGGCCGCCCATTCAGTACTTC. Filled out from reference TRBV7-3 and TRBJ2-4, the complete variable domain reads GAGVSQTPSNKVTEKGKYVELRCDPISGHTALYWYRQSLGQGPEFLIYFQGTGAADDSGLPNDRFFAVRPEGSVSTLKIQRTERGDSAVYLCASSLVRAGGPPIQYFGAGTRLSVL.